The 11 T cell receptor beta chains below all came from one sample that was sequenced in a study of radiotherapy plus CTLA-4 blockade in lung cancer. Repertoires were generated with immunoSEQ multiplex PCR, while TCRdb's copy carries only in-frame clones and drops some. The data show more than 55,000 clones, approximately 80% seen once. The sample here was peripheral blood, taken from a patient treated with radiotherapy plus ipilimumab. Source of these receptors: a human donor with non-small cell lung cancer whose response to radiotherapy plus ipilimumab could not be evaluated.

V usage is TRBV29-1 and J usage is TRBJ2-3; 7 nucleotides agree with TRBD2. J lost 0 bases, V lost 7 bases, and 7 bases had no gene match. The V gene's germline CDR1 is SQVTM and CDR2 ANQGSEA. CDR3 length: 14 amino acids. Here the CDR3 DNA reads TGCAGCGGGCAGCGGGACCCTAGCACAGATACGCAGTATTTT. Translation: CSGQRDPSTDTQYF.

This clone was seen a handful of times. The V call is TRBV20-1, the J call TRBJ2-2, with a possible D match to TRBD1 (5 bases). Germline-derived CDR1 and CDR2 are DFQATT and SNEGSKA (reference sequence). This CDR3 is built from 11 residues. Trimming took 6 bases from V and 7 from J, leaving 9 bases between them. CDR3 in DNA: TGCAGTGCCAGGGCTGGCGGGGAGCTGTTTTTT. The encoded protein is CSARAGGELFF.

CDR3 region: CTSSQAPEANTEAFF. The CDR3, as DNA: TGCACCAGCAGCCAAGCCCCCGAAGCGAACACTGAAGCTTTCTTT. The chain recombines TRBV1 with TRBJ1-1. TRBV1 constitutes a pseudogene. The CDR3 has 15 residues.

This chain links TRBV5-4 with TRBJ2-7; weak D call: TRBD2 (5 bases). CDR3 length equals 14 residues. Trimming removed 0 bases from V and 3 bases from J, with 10 bases in between. CDR1 and CDR2 from the germline V gene are SGHNT and YYREEE (reference sequence). In DNA, the CDR3 is TGTGCCAGCAGCTTGGAGGGAGCGGTCTACGAGCAGTACTTC. Protein product: CASSLEGAVYEQYF.

This clone appeared a single time. The gene calls are TRBV5-6 and TRBJ2-7, with TRBD1 identical over 7 bases. The V gene's germline CDR1 is SGHDT and CDR2 YYEEEE. J lost 2 bases, V lost 4 bases, and 3 bases had no gene match. The CDR3 is 13 amino acids. Written as DNA, the CDR3 is TGTGCCAGCAGCCCGGGACAGACCTACGAGCAGTACTTC. It codes for CASSPGQTYEQYF.

This sequence joins TRBV28 and TRBJ1-2; D ambiguous. CDR3 length: 13 residues. Trimming removed 2 bases at V and 7 bases at J, with 11 bases between. Germline CDR1 and CDR2: MDHEN and SYDVKM. This CDR3 reads CASSLPGRSGYTF. For the CDR3, the DNA is TGTGCCAGCAGTTTACCCGGAAGGAGTGGCTACACCTTC.

The chain is built from TRBV5-1 and TRBJ2-7, with D possibly being TRBD1 (6 bases). This CDR3 contains 14 residues. Germline V gene lookup returns CDR1 SGHRS and CDR2 YFSETQ. V lost 2 bases and J 2 bases, leaving 11 bases between the germline ends. Here the CDR3 DNA reads TGCGCCAGCAGCTTAAACCGGGACACCTACGAGCAGTACTTC. Translated, it gives CASSLNRDTYEQYF.

This rearrangement joins TRBV18 to TRBJ1-1; weak D call: TRBD1 (5 bases). Germline CDR1 KGHSH, CDR2 LQKENI. This CDR3 region has 13 residues. With 5 bases removed from V and 5 bases from J, the gap between germline ends came to 12 bases. This CDR3 reads CASSVTQGTEAFF. CDR3 coding DNA: TGTGCCAGCTCAGTTACCCAGGGTACTGAAGCTTTCTTT.

V usage is TRBV27 and J usage is TRBJ2-1, with D maybe TRBD1 (6 bases). The CDR3 covers 12 residues. Trimming took off 5 bases at V and 5 bases at J, with 7 bases between the two ends. Germline CDR1 is MNHEY and CDR2 is SMNVEV (reference sequence). DNA for the CDR3: TGTGCCAGCAGTCGGACAGACAATGAGCAGTTCTTC. Translation gives CASSRTDNEQFF.

This chain connects TRBV28 to TRBJ2-3; 10 bases map to TRBD2. V was pared by 4 bases and J by 5 bases, with 12 bases of the junction left unmatched. The germline V gene encodes CDR1 MDHEN and CDR2 SYDVKM. This CDR3 comprises 17 residues. In nucleotides, the CDR3 is TGTGCCAGCAGTTCCACCTTGACTAGCGGGTCTAGAGATACGCAGTATTTT. This codes for CASSSTLTSGSRDTQYF.

The chain carries TRBV27 and TRBJ2-2, with TRBD1 as a possible D gene (5 bases). V lost 8 bases and J 0 bases, leaving 19 bases between the germline ends. CDR1 is MNHEY, CDR2 SMNVEV, per germline (reference sequence). There are 17 residues in the CDR3. The CDR3 nucleotides read TGTGCCAGCCGCGCCTGGGCGGACATACCGAACACCGGGGAGCTGTTTTTT. Protein: CASRAWADIPNTGELFF.